This TCR beta chain is drawn from a study of cytomegalovirus exposure and HLA in healthy donors. General study findings and limits: Data from an earlier analysis indicated that most TCR beta V segments were productive either about 87% or about 30% of the time. In vitro work confirmed that three CMV-associated chains recognize CMV antigens.

The PCR was carried out with 60 Vbeta primers and 13 Jbeta primers. Repertoires were generated with immunoSEQ multiplex PCR, while TCRdb's copy carries only in-frame clones and drops some. This sample has around 130,000 clones; 65% to 75% occur once, and the top ten carry approximately 7%. On this clone: Its specificity is not known.

The CDR3 is made up of 14 amino acids. V lost 2 bases to trimming and J lost 3 bases, with 8 bases between them. Germline-derived CDR1 and CDR2 are SNHLY and FYNNEI. The clonotype was recovered from a man between 35 and 55 years old in good health and CMV-seropositive. The source material was PBMCs. The rearrangement joins TRBV2 to TRBJ1-5; D remains unclear. The CDR3 loop reads CASSERVANQPQHF. The CDR3 nucleotides read TGTGCCAGCAGTGAACGGGTTGCCAATCAGCCCCAGCATTTT.